What follows are 23 T cell receptor beta chains derived from one specimen sequenced in a study of T cells expressing NK-cell markers (dated by TCRdb to the early 2020s). The library was generated by 5' RACE. TCRdb records Illumina HiSeq 2000 as the sequencer. TCRdb reprocessed the reads and lists each CDR3 protein sequence as a single entry, with no DNA. In this sample's table one finds 200,000 to 300,000 distinct CDR3 sequences. The leading ten clones occupy roughly 4.2% of the sample. What was sequenced was blood T cells: a sorted CD56 or NKG2C T cell subset, CD4+ or CD8+ T cells, or bulk PBMC T cells (not recorded which). The receptors derive from a woman between 18 and 75 years old in good health.

This chain links TRBV3-1 with TRBJ1-2; TCRdb picks TRBD1, but there is no DNA to check that call. This CDR3 contains 14 residues. Germline assignment: CDR1 LGHDT and CDR2 YNNKEL (reference sequence). The CDR3 region is CASSQDGSHGGYTF.

The rearrangement joins TRBV7-2 to TRBJ1-2; TCRdb calls TRBD1, which cannot be checked without DNA. Germline CDR1 reads SGHTA; CDR2 reads FQGNSA. The CDR3 runs to 14 residues. The CDR3 region is CASSLVGTGSGYTF.

CDR3 amino acids: CASSLAIGEVGEQFF. The rearrangement joins TRBV5-1 to TRBJ2-1. The CDR3 consists of 15 residues. Germline CDR1 reads SGHRS; CDR2 reads YFSETQ.

The chain joins TRBV4-1 to TRBJ1-3. The length of the CDR3 is 15 residues. Germline V CDR1 and CDR2: MGHRA, YSYEKL. CDR3: CASSQGHPAGNTIYF.

The V gene is TRBV28, the J gene TRBJ2-1; TCRdb calls TRBD1, which cannot be checked without DNA. Germline CDR1 reads MDHEN; CDR2 reads SYDVKM. The CDR3 runs to 20 residues. The CDR3 here is CASSLRFGTGGVYSYNEQFF.

The chain joins TRBV4-2 to TRBJ2-3; without DNA, the TCRdb call of TRBD2 cannot be checked. The CDR3 covers 19 residues. Germline loops: CDR1 LGHNA, CDR2 YNFKEQ. CDR3 loop: CASSQEIYGTYSSTDTQYF.

The chain links TRBV6-2 or TRBV6-3 to TRBJ2-1; without DNA, the TCRdb call of TRBD1 cannot be checked. The CDR3 covers 15 residues. Germline CDR1 is MNHEY and CDR2 is SVGEGT. This CDR3 reads CASSYWGSSYNEQFF.

The gene calls are TRBV5-1 and TRBJ1-5. Germline V CDR1 and CDR2: SGHRS, YFSETQ. The CDR3 runs 14 residues. This chain's CDR3 is CASSLVGGNQPQHF.

The rearrangement links TRBV20-1 to TRBJ2-2; without DNA, the TCRdb call of TRBD1 cannot be checked. The CDR3 length is 15 residues. Germline lookup yields CDR1 DFQATT and CDR2 SNEGSKA (reference sequence). The CDR3 protein is CSATTGSGLAGELFF.

CDR3 protein: CASSLAGREDTEAFF. The J gene is TRBJ1-1, the V gene TRBV5-1. The CDR3 totals 15 residues. Germline V gives CDR1 SGHRS, CDR2 YFSETQ.

This chain connects TRBV7-2 to TRBJ2-1; TCRdb outputs TRBD1, but without DNA this stays unchecked. CDR1 is SGHTA, CDR2 FQGNSA, per germline. This CDR3 region has 16 residues. CDR3 amino acids: CASSLQPPDRVNEQFF.

This chain links TRBV7-3 with TRBJ2-1. The CDR3 is 14 amino acids. Germline-derived CDR1 and CDR2 are SGHTA and FQGTGA. CDR3: CASSPTSVNNEQFF.

The chain combines TRBV12-3 or TRBV12-4 with TRBJ2-6. The CDR3 length is 17 residues. This CDR3 reads CASSLALKGSGANVLTF.

The chain carries TRBV7-2 and TRBJ2-1; TCRdb selects TRBD1, and the lack of DNA leaves this call unchecked. Germline-derived CDR1 and CDR2 are SGHTA and FQGNSA. The CDR3 extends over 14 amino acids. The CDR3 here is CASSWGQGYNEQFF.

This chain uses TRBV4-2 with TRBJ2-4; TCRdb gives TRBD2 as the D gene, but with no DNA this cannot be confirmed. Germline V gives CDR1 LGHNA, CDR2 YNFKEQ. The CDR3 contains 15 residues. CDR3 sequence: CASSQEGSFENIQYF.

The genes are TRBV4-3 and TRBJ2-1; the D call from TCRdb, TRBD2, cannot be confirmed without DNA. The CDR3 runs 17 residues. Germline assignment: CDR1 LGHNA and CDR2 YSLEER. CDR3 protein: CASSQRGPPGPYNEQFF.

This CDR3 reads CASSLEQGPYTEAFF. This chain connects TRBV7-2 to TRBJ1-1; the D call of TRBD1 rests on TCRdb alone, since no DNA is present to check it. The V gene's germline CDR1 is SGHTA and CDR2 FQGNSA. The CDR3 consists of 15 residues.

The chain couples TRBV20-1 to TRBJ1-5. Germline assignment: CDR1 DFQATT and CDR2 SNEGSKA (reference sequence). CDR3 length: 14 amino acids. CDR3 loop: CSAGGALSNQPQHF.

V and J are TRBV12-3 or TRBV12-4 and TRBJ1-1. The CDR3 runs 14 residues. CDR3 sequence reads: CASSLWGGNTEAFF.

The chain recombines TRBV20-1 with TRBJ1-4; TCRdb reports TRBD1, a call that lacks DNA to check it against. Germline assignment: CDR1 DFQATT and CDR2 SNEGSKA (reference sequence). This CDR3 has 15 amino acids. The CDR3 sequence is CSARDLDRGYEKLFF.

The chain is built from TRBV4-2 and TRBJ1-2. The CDR3 extends over 13 amino acids. Germline V gene lookup returns CDR1 LGHNA and CDR2 YNFKEQ. The CDR3 loop reads CASSQNGVAGYTF.

V and J are TRBV15 and TRBJ2-1. Germline assignment: CDR1 LNHNV and CDR2 YYDKDF (reference sequence). The CDR3 has 16 residues. This CDR3 is CATSRDKRGSYNEQFF.

This chain links TRBV15 with TRBJ2-4; with no DNA, the TCRdb D assignment of TRBD2 cannot be verified. The length of the CDR3 is 17 residues. Per the germline V gene, CDR1 is LNHNV and CDR2 is YYDKDF (reference sequence). CDR3 protein: CATSRDRTSFTKNIQYF.